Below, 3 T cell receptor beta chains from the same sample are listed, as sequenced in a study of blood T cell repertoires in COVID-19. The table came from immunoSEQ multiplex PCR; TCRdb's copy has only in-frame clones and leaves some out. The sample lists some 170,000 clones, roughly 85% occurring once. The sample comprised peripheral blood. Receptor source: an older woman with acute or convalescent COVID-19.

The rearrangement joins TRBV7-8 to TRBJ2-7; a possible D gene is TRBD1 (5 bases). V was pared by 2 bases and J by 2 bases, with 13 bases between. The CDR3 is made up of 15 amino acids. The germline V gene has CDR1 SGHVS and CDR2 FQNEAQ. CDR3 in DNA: TGTGCCAGCAGCTTAACGGGCCCAGGGCCCTACGAGCAGTACGTC. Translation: CASSLTGPGPYEQYV.

The CDR3 DNA sequence: TGTGCCAGCAGTTTTACCGGGGGCACTGAAGCTTTCTTT. This sequence encodes CASSFTGGTEAFF. The rearrangement uses TRBV12-3 or TRBV12-4 and TRBJ1-1; a possible D gene is TRBD1 (5 bases). The CDR3 totals 13 residues. Trimming shortened V by 3 bases and J by 4 bases, and 9 bases separated the two germline ends.

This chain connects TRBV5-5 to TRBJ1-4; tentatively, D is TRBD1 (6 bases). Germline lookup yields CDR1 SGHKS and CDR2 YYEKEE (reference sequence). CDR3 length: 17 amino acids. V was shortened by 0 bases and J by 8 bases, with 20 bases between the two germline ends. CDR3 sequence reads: CASSLAFGSSRGEKLFF. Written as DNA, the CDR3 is TGTGCCAGCAGCTTGGCGTTCGGATCTTCAAGGGGGGAAAAACTGTTTTTT.